The next 30 T cell receptor beta chains were all read from a single sample in a study of blood T cell repertoires in COVID-19 (dated by TCRdb to between 2020 and 2021). The library was generated by the immunoSEQ multiplex PCR assay. The source is immuneACCESS, and TCRdb retained only in-frame sequences with V and J called. Part of the clones is not carried over; for the studies checked, unresolved V genes explain less than half of this, and the remainder is unexplained. For this sample there are over 300,000 clones; approximately 83% appear just once. Around 2.2% of the sample is taken by the ten largest. The sample was PBMCs or T cells enriched from blood (not recorded which). These receptors were taken from a man between 25 and 39 years old who had recovered from COVID-19.

The rearrangement joins TRBV6-5 to TRBJ2-1; 10 bases map to TRBD1. Germline V lookup: CDR1 MNHEY, CDR2 SVGAGI. The CDR3 consists of 15 residues. Unmatched junction bases numbered 6, after V lost 0 bases and J lost 10 bases. CDR3 DNA sequence: TGTGCCAGCAGTTACTCTCGGGACAGGGGTAACGAGCAGTTCTTC. This sequence encodes CASSYSRDRGNEQFF.

The V call is TRBV2, the J call TRBJ2-7; 9 nucleotides agree with TRBD1. Germline CDR1 reads SNHLY; CDR2 reads FYNNEI. This CDR3 contains 16 residues. V gave up 4 bases and J gave up 0 bases; unmatched junction bases: 7. DNA for the CDR3: TGTGCCAGCAGTGCAAGACAGGGGGTGAGCTCCTACGAGCAGTACTTC. Amino acid sequence: CASSARQGVSSYEQYF.

This rearrangement joins TRBV10-2 to TRBJ1-5, with 8 bases fitting TRBD1. The V and J ends lost 2 bases and 6 bases, in that order; junction bases with no gene match: 9. Germline CDR1 reads WSHSY; CDR2 reads SAAADI. The CDR3 covers 16 residues. CDR3 region: CASSERTGTLFQPQHF. The CDR3 nucleotides read TGCGCCAGCAGTGAGCGGACAGGGACGCTTTTTCAGCCCCAGCATTTT.

The rearrangement links TRBV18 to TRBJ2-1; tentative D call: TRBD1 (6 bases). The ends were cut back, 5 bases at V and 6 bases at J, with 8 bases in the middle. The CDR3 sequence is 12 residues long. Germline V gene sequence: CDR1 KGHSH, CDR2 LQKENI. The DNA of the CDR3 is TGTGCCAGCTCAATACAGGGCAATGAGCAGTTCTTC. This encodes CASSIQGNEQFF.

This clone occurred once. The rearrangement uses TRBV19 and TRBJ1-5; TRBD1 agrees at 7 bases. Germline V lookup: CDR1 LNHDA, CDR2 SQIVND (reference sequence). After removal of 1 base from V and 5 bases from J, the junction contained 8 bases not matched to a gene. The CDR3 has 16 residues. CDR3 nucleotides: TGTGCCAGTAGTATAGGGTCGAGACAGGGATATCAGCCCCAGCATTTT. Protein sequence: CASSIGSRQGYQPQHF.

CDR3 amino acids: CASSLYGLAGLEQFF. The CDR3 nucleotides read TGTGCCAGCAGTTTATACGGACTAGCGGGGCTTGAGCAGTTCTTC. The chain recombines TRBV27 with TRBJ2-1, with 12 positions matching TRBD2. The CDR3 covers 15 residues. Germline V gives CDR1 MNHEY, CDR2 SMNVEV (reference sequence). The V and J ends lost 1 base and 9 bases, in that order; junction bases with no gene match: 4.

The chain uses TRBV28 and TRBJ2-1, with a tentative D call TRBD1 (6 bases). Germline assignment: CDR1 MDHEN and CDR2 SYDVKM. The V end was cut by 2 bases, the J end by 0 bases, with 11 bases between. The CDR3 has 16 amino acids. The CDR3 DNA is TGTGCCAGCAGTTTAGGGACATCAGGCTCCTACAATGAGCAGTTCTTC. Translation: CASSLGTSGSYNEQFF. Filled out from reference TRBV28 and TRBJ2-1, the complete variable domain reads DVKVTQSSRYLVKRTGEKVFLECVQDMDHENMFWYRQDPGLGLRLIYFSYDVKMKEKGDIPEGYSVSREKKERFSLILESASTNQTSMYLCASSLGTSGSYNEQFFGPGTRLTVL.

This sequence joins TRBV5-5 and TRBJ1-2; 9 bases are shared with TRBD1. The CDR3 covers 15 residues. Germline V CDR1 and CDR2: SGHKS, YYEKEE (reference sequence). Trimming removed 3 bases from V and 5 bases from J; junction bases left unmatched: 8. The CDR3 region has the DNA TGTGCCAGCAGCTCTTCCACAGGGGGCGGTTATGGCTACACCTTC. As protein: CASSSSTGGGYGYTF.

Written as DNA, the CDR3 is TGTGCCAGCAGTTTATCTTTCAGCGGGGGGGCCAGGGATACGCAGTATTTT. Residues: CASSLSFSGGARDTQYF. The gene calls are TRBV27 and TRBJ2-3; 10 bases are shared with TRBD2. CDR1 is MNHEY and CDR2 is SMNVEV in the germline V gene (reference sequence). V dropped 0 bases and J dropped 6; count of bases not matched to a gene: 9. This CDR3 region has 17 residues.

The V gene is TRBV5-1, the J gene TRBJ2-5, with a possible D match to TRBD2 (5 bases). The CDR3 covers 14 residues. Trimming took 4 bases from V and 0 from J, leaving 10 bases between them. Germline CDR1 and CDR2: SGHRS and YFSETQ. CDR3 nucleotide sequence: TGCGCCAGCAGCCCCTCCGGGGACCAAGAGACCCAGTACTTC. Encoded protein: CASSPSGDQETQYF.

This clone was observed once. The chain couples TRBV30 to TRBJ2-3; 12 nucleotides line up with TRBD2. Trimming took 3 bases from V and 4 from J; bases not matched to a gene: 5. The germline V gene encodes CDR1 GTSNPN and CDR2 SVGIG (reference sequence). The CDR3 sequence is 15 residues long. In DNA form, the CDR3 reads TGTGCCTGGAGCGGACTAGCGGGGATCGCAGATACGCAGTATTTT. Protein: CAWSGLAGIADTQYF.

This clone occurred once. The chain is built from TRBV4-2 and TRBJ1-5; TRBD1 matches at 9 bases. From germline, CDR1 is LGHNA and CDR2 YNFKEQ. J gave up 7 bases and V 3 bases, and 10 bases lay outside the gene matches. The length of the CDR3 is 16 residues. CDR3 sequence reads: CASSQDPGQGRQPQHF. CDR3 DNA: TGTGCCAGCAGCCAGGACCCGGGACAGGGAAGGCAGCCCCAGCATTTT.

The rearrangement links TRBV11-3 to TRBJ2-1; 9 nucleotides line up with TRBD2. Per the germline V gene, CDR1 is SGHNT and CDR2 is YENEEA. This CDR3 has 18 amino acids. The V and J ends lost 0 bases and 0 bases, in that order; junction bases with no gene match: 6. CDR3: CASSLEAERGVSYNEQFF. In DNA form, the CDR3 reads TGTGCCAGCAGCTTAGAAGCCGAGCGGGGGGTCTCCTACAATGAGCAGTTCTTC.

This clone was observed a handful of times. For the CDR3, the DNA is TGTGCCAGCAGCAGTCCGGGACAGGTGTACAATGAGCAGTTCTTC. Translated, it gives CASSSPGQVYNEQFF. This rearrangement joins TRBV7-9 to TRBJ2-1; TRBD1 matches at 8 bases. Trimming at V came to 5 bases and at J to 4 bases, leaving 7 bases not matched to a gene. In germline, CDR1 is SEHNR, CDR2 FQNEAQ (reference sequence). This CDR3 region has 15 residues. Complete variable domain (other parts from reference TRBV7-9 and TRBJ2-1): DTGVSQNPRHKITKRGQNVTFRCDPISEHNRLYWYRQTLGQGPEFLTYFQNEAQLEKSRLLSDRFSAERPKGSFSTLEIQRTEQGDSAMYLCASSSPGQVYNEQFFGPGTRLTVL.

The chain recombines TRBV30 with TRBJ1-4; D may be TRBD1 (5 bases). Germline V gene sequence: CDR1 GTSNPN, CDR2 SVGIG (reference sequence). The CDR3 is 15 amino acids. Trimming stripped 0 bases from V and 1 base from J, with 9 bases between. The DNA for the CDR3 is TGTGCCTGGAGTGTCATCGGGGGAACTAATGAAAAACTGTTTTTT. This translates into CAWSVIGGTNEKLFF.

The CDR3 spells CASSLIPDSGNTIYF. CDR3 DNA sequence: TGTGCCAGCAGCTTAATACCAGACTCTGGAAACACCATATATTTT. The V gene is TRBV7-3, the J gene TRBJ1-3; D ambiguous. CDR3 length equals 15 residues. CDR1 and CDR2 from the germline V gene are SGHTA and FQGTGA. V gave up 1 base and J gave up 0 bases, with 7 bases separating them.

V and J are TRBV7-9 and TRBJ1-2; 9 bases agree with TRBD1. The CDR3 is 15 residues long. The germline gives CDR1 SEHNR, CDR2 FQNEAQ (reference sequence). The ends lost 5 bases at V and 2 bases at J; junction bases unmatched: 6. CDR3 DNA sequence: TGTGCCAGCAGCGTCGGACAGGGGACGAACTATGGCTACACCTTC. It specifies CASSVGQGTNYGYTF.

The V and J genes are TRBV7-6 and TRBJ2-3; 8 nucleotides match TRBD2. This CDR3 is built from 17 residues. The germline CDR1 and CDR2 sequences are SGHVS and FNYEAQ. J gave up 3 bases and V 1 base, and 9 bases lay outside the gene matches. CDR3: CASSLGSWSGGTDTQYF. For the CDR3, the DNA is TGTGCCAGCAGCTTAGGCAGTTGGTCGGGGGGGACAGATACGCAGTATTTT.

The chain joins TRBV6-1 to TRBJ2-3; TRBD1 is a possible D gene (6 bases). Trimming pared 3 bases from V and 5 bases from J, leaving 9 bases between. The CDR3 contains 13 residues. Germline assignment: CDR1 MNHNS and CDR2 SASEGT. The CDR3 loop is CASSEAQGDTQYF. The CDR3 DNA sequence: TGTGCCAGCAGTGAGGCACAGGGAGATACGCAGTATTTT.

The CDR3: CASRAGVGSNYGYTF. CDR3 nucleotides: TGTGCCAGCAGGGCAGGGGTAGGGAGTAACTATGGCTACACCTTC. The chain has TRBV5-4 and TRBJ1-2; tentative D call: TRBD1 (6 bases). The CDR3 has 15 residues. V gave up 5 bases and J gave up 1 base, with 15 bases separating them. Germline-derived CDR1 and CDR2 are SGHNT and YYREEE (reference sequence).

The chain carries TRBV7-2 and TRBJ1-1, with D possibly TRBD1 on 5 matching bases. V gave up 5 bases and J gave up 0 bases, with 16 bases separating them. CDR1 and CDR2 (germline): SGHTA, FQGNSA. The CDR3 runs 16 residues. DNA for the CDR3: TGTGCCAGCAGCCCCGAGTTGGGGCTTATGAACACTGAAGCTTTCTTT. It translates to CASSPELGLMNTEAFF. The variable domain in full, with the rest retrieved from reference TRBV7-2 and TRBJ1-1, is GAGVSQSPSNKVTEKGKDVELRCDPISGHTALYWYRQSLGQGLEFLIYFQGNSAPDKSGLPSDRFSAERTGGSVSTLTIQRTQQEDSAVYLCASSPELGLMNTEAFFGQGTRLTVV.

This clone was counted only a few times. This rearrangement joins TRBV29-1 to TRBJ2-5, with a tentative D call TRBD2 (5 bases). The ends were cut back, 3 bases at V and 5 bases at J, with 10 bases in the middle. Germline V gene lookup returns CDR1 SQVTM and CDR2 ANQGSEA. CDR3 size: 12 residues. CDR3 in amino acids: CSVDIGGETQYF. The DNA for the CDR3 is TGCAGCGTTGATATAGGAGGCGAGACCCAGTACTTC.

The chain joins TRBV7-2 to TRBJ1-4, with D tentatively TRBD1 (5 bases). Trimming pared 8 bases from V and 7 bases from J, leaving 11 bases between. CDR1 and CDR2 from the germline V gene are SGHTA and FQGNSA. The CDR3 runs 12 residues. CDR3 DNA: TGTGCCAGCGGGGGGGTCGGTGAAAAACTGTTTTTT. Translating it yields CASGGVGEKLFF.

V gene TRBV4-1 combines with J gene TRBJ1-5; the match to TRBD1 covers 8 bases. J lost 9 bases, V lost 0 bases, and 10 bases had no gene match. Germline lookup yields CDR1 MGHRA and CDR2 YSYEKL. This CDR3 is 16 amino acids long. DNA of the CDR3: TGCGCCAGCAGCCAAGATAAATTAGGGGACAGGTGGCCCCAGCATTTT. Translated: CASSQDKLGDRWPQHF.

The chain uses TRBV20-1 and TRBJ2-1; TRBD2 matches at 7 bases. The CDR3 consists of 11 residues. Per the germline V gene, CDR1 is DFQATT and CDR2 is SNEGSKA (reference sequence). The J segment lost 10 bases and the V segment lost 6 bases, leaving 6 bases of the junction unmatched. The CDR3 region has the DNA TGCAGTGCACGGGACTACCCCGAGCAGTTCTTC. Its protein product is CSARDYPEQFF.

The chain links TRBV7-2 to TRBJ2-3; 9 bases map to TRBD2. CDR3 size: 14 residues. CDR1 is SGHTA, CDR2 FQGNSA, per germline. Germline trimming cut 8 bases from V and 1 base from J; bases unmatched to any gene: 4. The CDR3 reads CASGGGARTDTQYF. As DNA, the CDR3 is TGTGCCAGCGGCGGGGGGGCCCGCACAGATACGCAGTATTTT.

The chain carries TRBV15 and TRBJ1-2; D not certain. CDR3 size: 15 residues. In germline, CDR1 is LNHNV, CDR2 YYDKDF (reference sequence). The V end was cut by 0 bases, the J end by 8 bases, with 16 bases between. CDR3 sequence reads: CATSRDGRVPPGYTF. The CDR3 bases are TGTGCCACCAGCAGAGATGGTCGGGTTCCCCCGGGCTACACCTTC.

This clone was seen a few times. The chain joins TRBV18 to TRBJ1-1, with 7 bases matching TRBD1. The CDR3 covers 14 residues. V was pared by 2 bases and J by 6 bases, with 6 bases of the junction left unmatched. Germline CDR1 reads KGHSH; CDR2 reads LQKENI. The CDR3: CASSPTGEGSEAFF. CDR3 sequence (DNA): TGTGCCAGCTCACCAACAGGGGAAGGCTCTGAAGCTTTCTTT.

The V gene is TRBV5-5, the J gene TRBJ2-2, with 15 nucleotides matching TRBD2. This CDR3 contains 19 residues. Per germline, CDR1 SGHKS and CDR2 YYEKEE (reference sequence). Trimming took 6 bases from V and 1 from J; bases not matched to a gene: 10. The CDR3 bases are TGTGCCAGCACCCTCCGTGGGACTAGCGGGGGGCGGAACACCGGGGAGCTGTTTTTT. Protein product: CASTLRGTSGGRNTGELFF.

The chain has TRBV18 and TRBJ1-2, with no clear D. Germline-derived CDR1 and CDR2 are KGHSH and LQKENI. V was clipped by 2 bases and J by 8 bases, with 12 bases between them. This CDR3 comprises 13 residues. The CDR3 nucleotides are TGTGCCAGCTCACCAGCCGGGGAGGGCGGCTACACCTTC. Its translation is CASSPAGEGGYTF.